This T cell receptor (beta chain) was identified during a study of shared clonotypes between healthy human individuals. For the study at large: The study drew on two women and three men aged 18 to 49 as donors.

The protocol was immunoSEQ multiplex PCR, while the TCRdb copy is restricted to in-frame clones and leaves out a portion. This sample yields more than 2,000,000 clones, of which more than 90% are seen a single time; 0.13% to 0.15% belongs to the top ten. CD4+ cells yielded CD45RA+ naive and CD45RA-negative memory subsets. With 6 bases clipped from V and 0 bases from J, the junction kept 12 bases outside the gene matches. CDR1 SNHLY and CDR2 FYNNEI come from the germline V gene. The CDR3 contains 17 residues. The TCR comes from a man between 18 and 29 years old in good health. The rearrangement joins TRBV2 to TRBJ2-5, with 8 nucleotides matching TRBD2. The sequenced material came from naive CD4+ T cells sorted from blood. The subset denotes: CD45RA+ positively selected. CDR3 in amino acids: CASSPQVAGLYQETQYF. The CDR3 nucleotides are TGTGCCAGCAGCCCCCAGGTAGCGGGATTGTACCAAGAGACCCAGTACTTC.